This paragraph covers one T cell receptor beta chain sequence. Its antigen is not known. The treatment: oral pan-JAK inhibitor, 5-10 mg twice daily. The record originates from a study of CD8+ T cells in alopecia areata. Looking at the study overall: Oral tofacitinib (5 to 10 mg twice daily) was administered to treated patients.

The V end lost 5 bases, the J end lost 5 bases, and 10 bases lay between the germline ends. The CDR3 spans 12 residues. From germline, CDR1 is SGHNT and CDR2 YYREEE (reference sequence). Sequencing relied on a cDNA template that was reverse transcribed from extracted RNA. Profiled with immunoSEQ multiplex PCR; TCRdb holds only in-frame clones, not every one. The data hold about 200,000 clones, with more than 45% observed a single time. Overall study results and limits: Relative to normal scalp, lesional scalp, especially alopecia totalis/universalis, showed higher clonality.

Here the sequenced sample was CD4+ T cells sorted from blood, taken at week 24, from a patient treated with tofacitinib. The receptor was derived from a human donor with alopecia areata. V and J are TRBV5-4 and TRBJ2-5; D gene ambiguous. The CDR3 coding sequence is TGTGCCAGCAGTGTGTCATCGGAGACCCAGTACTTC. The encoded protein is CASSVSSETQYF. The full variable domain, its missing parts supplied by reference TRBV5-4 and TRBJ2-5, is ETGVTQSPTHLIKTRGQQVTLRCSSQSGHNTVSWYQQALGQGPQFIFQYYREEENGRGNFPPRFSGLQFPNYSSELNVNALELDDSALYLCASSVSSETQYFGPGTRLLVL.